This record concerns one T cell receptor beta chain sequence. The data belong to a study of cytomegalovirus exposure and HLA in healthy donors. The primer mix had 60 Vbeta and 13 Jbeta primers. Sequencing used immunoSEQ multiplex PCR; TCRdb keeps in-frame clones, though not all of them. The specimen's table records under 250,000 clones. V lost 0 bases and J lost 6; bases outside the gene matches: 6. Germline CDR1 MNHEY, CDR2 SVGAGI. This CDR3 region has 16 residues. The receptor's source is a girl aged 2 to 9 in good health and CMV-seropositive. The sample consisted of PBMCs. This chain joins TRBV6-5 and TRBJ2-1, with 9 bases that match TRBD2. CDR3 bases: TGTGCCAGCAGTTACTCGATGCGGGAGGGAGTCAATGAGCAGTTCTTC. Its protein is CASSYSMREGVNEQFF.